This TCR beta chain was documented in a study of T cell changes during pregnancy in multiple sclerosis. The germline V and J ends were trimmed by 5 bases and 7 bases, with 16 bases remaining between them. The CDR3 covers 13 residues. Germline assignment: CDR1 SGHNT and CDR2 YYREEE (reference sequence). This table comes from immunoSEQ multiplex PCR, and its TCRdb copy is limited to in-frame clones, with some not included. This sample yields about 99,000 clones, of which 93% are seen a single time; almost 1% belongs to the top ten. The receptor was isolated from a female donor with multiple sclerosis, enrolled in a pregnancy study. The J gene is TRBJ2-7, the V gene TRBV5-4; the D is unclear. The sequenced sample was peripheral blood, obtained after pregnancy. The CDR3 loop is CASSDGSYVEQYF. The DNA for the CDR3 is TGTGCCAGCAGTGACGGTAGCTACGTTGAGCAGTACTTC. Using reference TRBV5-4 and TRBJ2-7 for the parts outside the CDR3, the full variable domain is ETGVTQSPTHLIKTRGQQVTLRCSSQSGHNTVSWYQQALGQGPQFIFQYYREEENGRGNFPPRFSGLQFPNYSSELNVNALELDDSALYLCASSDGSYVEQYFGPGTRLTVT.